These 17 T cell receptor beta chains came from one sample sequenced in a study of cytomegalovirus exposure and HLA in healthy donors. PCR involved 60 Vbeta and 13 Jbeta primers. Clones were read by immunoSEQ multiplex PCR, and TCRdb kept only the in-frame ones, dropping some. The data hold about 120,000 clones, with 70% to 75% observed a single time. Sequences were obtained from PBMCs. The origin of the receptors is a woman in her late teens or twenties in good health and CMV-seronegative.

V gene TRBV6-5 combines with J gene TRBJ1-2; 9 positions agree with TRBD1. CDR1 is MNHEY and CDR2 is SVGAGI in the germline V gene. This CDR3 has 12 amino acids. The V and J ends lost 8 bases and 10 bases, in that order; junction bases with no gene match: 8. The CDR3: CASRPGQGSYTF. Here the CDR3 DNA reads TGTGCCAGCCGACCGGGACAGGGATCCTACACCTTC.

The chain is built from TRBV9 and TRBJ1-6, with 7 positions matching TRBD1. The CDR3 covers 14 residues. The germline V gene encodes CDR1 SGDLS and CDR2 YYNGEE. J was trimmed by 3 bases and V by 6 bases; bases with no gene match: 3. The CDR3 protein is CASTTGNYNSPLHF. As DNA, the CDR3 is TGTGCCAGCACGACAGGGAACTATAATTCACCCCTCCACTTT.

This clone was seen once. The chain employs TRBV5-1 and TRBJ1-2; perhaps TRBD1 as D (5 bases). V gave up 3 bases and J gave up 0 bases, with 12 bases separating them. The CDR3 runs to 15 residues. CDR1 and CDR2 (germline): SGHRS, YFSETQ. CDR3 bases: TGCGCCAGCAGCTACCCGGGGGACCCTAACTATGGCTACACCTTC. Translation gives CASSYPGDPNYGYTF.

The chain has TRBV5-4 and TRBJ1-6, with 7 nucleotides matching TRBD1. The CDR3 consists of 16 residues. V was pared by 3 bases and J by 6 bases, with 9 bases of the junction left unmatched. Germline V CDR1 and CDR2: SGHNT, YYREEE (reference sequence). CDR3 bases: TGTGCCAGCAGCTGGACGACTCGACAGGGTAATTCACCCCTCCACTTT. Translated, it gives CASSWTTRQGNSPLHF.

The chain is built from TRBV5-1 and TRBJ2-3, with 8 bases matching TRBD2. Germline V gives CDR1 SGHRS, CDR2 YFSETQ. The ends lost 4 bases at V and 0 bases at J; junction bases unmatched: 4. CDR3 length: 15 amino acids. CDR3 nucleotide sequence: TGCGCCAGCAGCCTAATAGCGGGGAGCACAGATACGCAGTATTTT. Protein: CASSLIAGSTDTQYF. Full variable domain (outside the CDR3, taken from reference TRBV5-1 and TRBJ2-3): KAGVTQTPRYLIKTRGQQVTLSCSPISGHRSVSWYQQTPGQGLQFLFEYFSETQRNKGNFPGRFSGRQFSNSRSEMNVSTLELGDSALYLCASSLIAGSTDTQYFGPGTRLTVL.

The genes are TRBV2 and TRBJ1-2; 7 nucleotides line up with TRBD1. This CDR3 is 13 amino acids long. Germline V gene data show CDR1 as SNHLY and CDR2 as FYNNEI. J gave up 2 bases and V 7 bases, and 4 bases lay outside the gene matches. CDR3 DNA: TGTGCCAGCATTCCGACAGGGAACTATGGCTACACCTTC. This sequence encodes CASIPTGNYGYTF.

The CDR3 DNA sequence: TGTGCCAGCAGCCCAGGCGCCCCAGCGGGGGGGCGGGAGACCCAGTACTTC. This sequence encodes CASSPGAPAGGRETQYF. The V call is TRBV5-4, the J call TRBJ2-5; 10 nucleotides align to TRBD2. The CDR3 runs 17 residues. V gave up 4 bases and J gave up 5 bases; unmatched junction bases: 14. The V gene's germline CDR1 is SGHNT and CDR2 YYREEE (reference sequence).

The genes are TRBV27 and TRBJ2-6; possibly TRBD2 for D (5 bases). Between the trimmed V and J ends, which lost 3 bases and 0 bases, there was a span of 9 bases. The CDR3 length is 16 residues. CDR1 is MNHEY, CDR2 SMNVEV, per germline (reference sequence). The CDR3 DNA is TGTGCCAGCAGTTTGGAGGAGAGCTCTGGGGCCAACGTCCTGACTTTC. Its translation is CASSLEESSGANVLTF. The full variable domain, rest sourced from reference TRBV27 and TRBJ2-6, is EAQVTQNPRYLITVTGKKLTVTCSQNMNHEYMSWYRQDPGLGLRQIYYSMNVEVTDKGDVPEGYKVSRKEKRNFPLILESPSPNQTSLYFCASSLEESSGANVLTFGAGSRLTVL.

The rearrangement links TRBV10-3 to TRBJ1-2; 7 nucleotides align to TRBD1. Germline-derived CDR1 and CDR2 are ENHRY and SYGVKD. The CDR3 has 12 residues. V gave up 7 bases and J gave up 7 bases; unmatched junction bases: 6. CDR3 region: CAITTQGSGYTF. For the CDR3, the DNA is TGTGCCATCACTACACAGGGGAGTGGCTACACCTTC.

The CDR3 DNA is TGTGCCAGCAGCTTACAGGGTTGGGGCTACACCTTC. Amino acids: CASSLQGWGYTF. The chain employs TRBV5-8 and TRBJ1-2; possible D gene TRBD1, 6 bases. The CDR3 extends over 12 amino acids. Germline CDR1 SGHTS, CDR2 YDEGEE. Trimming removed 2 bases from V and 8 bases from J, with 10 bases in between. Full variable domain (missing parts from reference TRBV5-8 and TRBJ1-2): EAGVTQSPTHLIKTRGQQATLRCSPISGHTSVYWYQQALGLGLQFLLWYDEGEERNRGNFPPRFSGRQFPNYSSELNVNALELEDSALYLCASSLQGWGYTFGSGTRLTVV.

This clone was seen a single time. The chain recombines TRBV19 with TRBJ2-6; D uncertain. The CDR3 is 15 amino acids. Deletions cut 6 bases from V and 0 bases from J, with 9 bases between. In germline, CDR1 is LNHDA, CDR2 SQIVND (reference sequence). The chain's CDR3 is CASSRDNSGANVLTF. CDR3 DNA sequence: TGTGCCAGTAGCCGTGACAACTCTGGGGCCAACGTCCTGACTTTC.

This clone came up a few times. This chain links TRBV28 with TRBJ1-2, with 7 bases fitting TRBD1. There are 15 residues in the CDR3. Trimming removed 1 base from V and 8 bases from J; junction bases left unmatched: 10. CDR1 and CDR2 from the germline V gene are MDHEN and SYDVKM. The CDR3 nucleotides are TGTGCCAGCAGTTTATTCGGGGCAGGGGGTCGCGGCTACACCTTC. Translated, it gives CASSLFGAGGRGYTF.

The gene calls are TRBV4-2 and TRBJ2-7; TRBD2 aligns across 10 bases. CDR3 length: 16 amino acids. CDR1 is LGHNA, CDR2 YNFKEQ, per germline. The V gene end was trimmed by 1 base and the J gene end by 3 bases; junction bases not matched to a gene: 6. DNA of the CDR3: TGTGCCAGCAGCCAAGGGGGGGGACTAGCGAGCTACGAGCAGTACTTC. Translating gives CASSQGGGLASYEQYF.

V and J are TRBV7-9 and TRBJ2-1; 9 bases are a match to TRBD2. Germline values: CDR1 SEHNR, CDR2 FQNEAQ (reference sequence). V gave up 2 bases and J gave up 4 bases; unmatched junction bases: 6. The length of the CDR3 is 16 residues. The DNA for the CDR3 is TGTGCCAGCAGCTTAACTAGCGGGCGACATTACAATGAGCAGTTCTTC. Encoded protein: CASSLTSGRHYNEQFF.

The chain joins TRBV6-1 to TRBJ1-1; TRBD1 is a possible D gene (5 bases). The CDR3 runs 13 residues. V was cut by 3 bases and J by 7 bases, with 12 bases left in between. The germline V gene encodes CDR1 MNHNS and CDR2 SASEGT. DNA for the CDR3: TGTGCCAGCAGTGACAGGGTCCCGTTTGAAGCTTTCTTT. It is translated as CASSDRVPFEAFF.

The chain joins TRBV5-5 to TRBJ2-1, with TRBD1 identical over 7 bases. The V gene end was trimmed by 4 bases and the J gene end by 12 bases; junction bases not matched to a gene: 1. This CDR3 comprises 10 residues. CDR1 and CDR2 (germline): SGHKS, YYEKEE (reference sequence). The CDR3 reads CASSGDRQFF. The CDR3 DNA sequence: TGTGCCAGCAGCGGGGACAGGCAGTTCTTC.

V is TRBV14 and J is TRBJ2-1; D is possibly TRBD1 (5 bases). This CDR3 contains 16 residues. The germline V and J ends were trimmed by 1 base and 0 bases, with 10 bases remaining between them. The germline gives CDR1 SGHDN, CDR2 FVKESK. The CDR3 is CASSQVRQFSYNEQFF. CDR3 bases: TGTGCCAGCAGCCAAGTCCGACAGTTCTCCTACAATGAGCAGTTCTTC.